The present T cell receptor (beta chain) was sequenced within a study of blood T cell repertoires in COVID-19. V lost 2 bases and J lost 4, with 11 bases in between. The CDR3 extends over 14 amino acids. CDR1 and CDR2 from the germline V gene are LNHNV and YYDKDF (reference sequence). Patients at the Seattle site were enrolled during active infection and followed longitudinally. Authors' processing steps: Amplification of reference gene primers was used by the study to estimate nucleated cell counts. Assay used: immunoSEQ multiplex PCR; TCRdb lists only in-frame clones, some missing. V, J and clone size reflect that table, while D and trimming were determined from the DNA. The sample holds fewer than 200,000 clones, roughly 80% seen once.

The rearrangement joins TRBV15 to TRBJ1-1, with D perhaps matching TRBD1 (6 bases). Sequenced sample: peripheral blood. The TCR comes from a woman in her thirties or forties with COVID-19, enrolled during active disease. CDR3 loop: CATSRPTGITEAFF. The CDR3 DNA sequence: TGTGCCACCAGCAGACCAACAGGGATCACTGAAGCTTTCTTT.